This TCR beta chain comes out of a study of blood T cell repertoires in COVID-19. Individuals drawn from 24 US areas were about 18 to 89 years old. CDR1 is LNHDA, CDR2 SQIVND, per germline (reference sequence). The CDR3 contains 16 residues. V lost 6 bases, J lost 12 bases, and 17 bases stayed unmatched. Repertoires were generated with immunoSEQ multiplex PCR, while TCRdb's copy carries only in-frame clones and drops some. The table has around 220,000 clones, roughly 87% seen once. Material: PBMCs or T cells enriched from blood (not recorded which). The rearrangement joins TRBV19 to TRBJ2-6, with TRBD1 matching 7 bases. This TCR came from a woman aged 25 to 39 with acute COVID-19. For the CDR3, the DNA is TGTGCCAGTAGGGACTTAGGGGGCGCGAAACACGGCGTCCTGACTTTC. It codes for CASRDLGGAKHGVLTF.